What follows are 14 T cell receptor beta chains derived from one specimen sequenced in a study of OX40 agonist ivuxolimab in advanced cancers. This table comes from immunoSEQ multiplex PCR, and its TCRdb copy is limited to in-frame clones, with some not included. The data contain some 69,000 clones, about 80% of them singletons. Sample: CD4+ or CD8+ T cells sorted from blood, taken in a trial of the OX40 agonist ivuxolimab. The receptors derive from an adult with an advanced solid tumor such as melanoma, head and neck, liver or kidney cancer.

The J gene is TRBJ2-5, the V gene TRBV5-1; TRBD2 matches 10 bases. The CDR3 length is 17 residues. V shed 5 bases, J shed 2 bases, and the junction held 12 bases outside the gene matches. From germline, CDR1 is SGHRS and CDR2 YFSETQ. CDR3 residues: CASRESGLAGVQETQYF. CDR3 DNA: TGCGCCAGCAGGGAAAGCGGGCTAGCGGGAGTTCAAGAGACCCAGTACTTC. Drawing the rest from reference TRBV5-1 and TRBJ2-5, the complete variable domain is KAGVTQTPRYLIKTRGQQVTLSCSPISGHRSVSWYQQTPGQGLQFLFEYFSETQRNKGNFPGRFSGRQFSNSRSEMNVSTLELGDSALYLCASRESGLAGVQETQYFGPGTRLLVL.

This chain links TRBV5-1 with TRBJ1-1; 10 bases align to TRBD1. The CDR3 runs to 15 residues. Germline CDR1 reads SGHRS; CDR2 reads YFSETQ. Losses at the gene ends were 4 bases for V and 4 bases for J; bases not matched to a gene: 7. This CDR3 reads CASSLRTGGATEAFF. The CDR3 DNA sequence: TGCGCCAGCAGCCTAAGGACAGGGGGGGCCACTGAAGCTTTCTTT.

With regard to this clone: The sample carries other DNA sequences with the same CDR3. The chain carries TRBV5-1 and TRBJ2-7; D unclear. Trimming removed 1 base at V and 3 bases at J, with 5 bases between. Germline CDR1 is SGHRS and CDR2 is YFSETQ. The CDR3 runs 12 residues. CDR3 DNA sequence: TGCGCCAGCAGCTTGCCCAGCTACGAGCAGTACTTC. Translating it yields CASSLPSYEQYF.

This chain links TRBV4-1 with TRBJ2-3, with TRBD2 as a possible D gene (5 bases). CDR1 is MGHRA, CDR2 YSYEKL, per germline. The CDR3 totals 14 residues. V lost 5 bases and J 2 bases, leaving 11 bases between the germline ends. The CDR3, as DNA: TGCGCCAGCAGCAACACTAGGTCCACAGATACGCAGTATTTT. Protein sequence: CASSNTRSTDTQYF.

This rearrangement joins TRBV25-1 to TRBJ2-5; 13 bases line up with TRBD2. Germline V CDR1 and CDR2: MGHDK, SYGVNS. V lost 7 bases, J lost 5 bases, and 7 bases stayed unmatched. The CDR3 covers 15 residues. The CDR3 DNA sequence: TGTGCCAGCACTTCTACTAGCGGGGGGGCTGAGACCCAGTACTTC. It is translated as CASTSTSGGAETQYF.

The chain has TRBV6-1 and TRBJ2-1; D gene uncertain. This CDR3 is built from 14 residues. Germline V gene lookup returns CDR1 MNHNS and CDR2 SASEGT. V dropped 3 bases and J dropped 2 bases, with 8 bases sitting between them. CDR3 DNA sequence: TGTGCCAGCAGTGATGGGTCGGCCTACAATGAGCAGTTCTTC. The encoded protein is CASSDGSAYNEQFF.

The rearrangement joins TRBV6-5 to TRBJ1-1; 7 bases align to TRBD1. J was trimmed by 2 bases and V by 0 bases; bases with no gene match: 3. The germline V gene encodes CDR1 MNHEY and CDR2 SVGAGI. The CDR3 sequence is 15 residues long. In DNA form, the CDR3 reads TGTGCCAGCAGTTACTCGATAGGGGGCAACACTGAAGCTTTCTTT. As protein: CASSYSIGGNTEAFF.

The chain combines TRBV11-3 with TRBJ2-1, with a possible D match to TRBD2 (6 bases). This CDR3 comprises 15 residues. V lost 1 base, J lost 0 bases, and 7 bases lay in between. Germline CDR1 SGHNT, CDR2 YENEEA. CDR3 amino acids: CASSLGRGSYNEQFF. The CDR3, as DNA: TGTGCCAGCAGCTTAGGGAGGGGCTCCTACAATGAGCAGTTCTTC.

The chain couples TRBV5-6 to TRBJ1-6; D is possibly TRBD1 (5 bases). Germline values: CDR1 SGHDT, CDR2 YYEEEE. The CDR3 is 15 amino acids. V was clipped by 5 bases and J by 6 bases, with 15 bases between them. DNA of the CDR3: TGTGCCAGCAGGCCCAGCAGGGCCGTTAATTCACCCCTCCACTTT. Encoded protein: CASRPSRAVNSPLHF.

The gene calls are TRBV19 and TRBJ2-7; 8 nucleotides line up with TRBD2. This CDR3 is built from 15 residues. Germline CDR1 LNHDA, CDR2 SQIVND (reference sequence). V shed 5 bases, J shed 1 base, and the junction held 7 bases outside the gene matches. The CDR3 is CASSVSGGGSYEQYF. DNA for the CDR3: TGTGCCAGTAGTGTTTCGGGAGGGGGGTCCTACGAGCAGTACTTC.

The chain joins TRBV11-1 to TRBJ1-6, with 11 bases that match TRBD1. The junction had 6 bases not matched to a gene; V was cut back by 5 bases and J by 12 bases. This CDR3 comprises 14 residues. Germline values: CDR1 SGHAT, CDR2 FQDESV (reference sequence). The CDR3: CASSGGTGGEPLHF. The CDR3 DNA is TGTGCCAGCAGCGGAGGGACAGGGGGAGAACCCCTCCACTTT.

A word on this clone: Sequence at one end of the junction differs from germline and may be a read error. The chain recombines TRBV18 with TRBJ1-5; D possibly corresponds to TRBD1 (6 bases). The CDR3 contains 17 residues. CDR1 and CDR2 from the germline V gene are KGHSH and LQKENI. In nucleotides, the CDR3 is TGTGCCAGCTCCCCACAGGGTGGGAGTTATAGCAATCAGCCCCAGCATTTT. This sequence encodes CASSPQGGSYSNQPQHF.

The CDR3 protein is CASTLKGQGGYEQYF. The CDR3 nucleotides are TGTGCCAGTACCCTGAAGGGACAGGGGGGCTACGAGCAGTACTTC. The rearrangement links TRBV19 to TRBJ2-7; 11 bases line up with TRBD1. Unmatched junction bases numbered 8, after V lost 7 bases and J lost 3 bases. The CDR3 has 15 amino acids. Looked up from germline, CDR1 is LNHDA and CDR2 is SQIVND (reference sequence).

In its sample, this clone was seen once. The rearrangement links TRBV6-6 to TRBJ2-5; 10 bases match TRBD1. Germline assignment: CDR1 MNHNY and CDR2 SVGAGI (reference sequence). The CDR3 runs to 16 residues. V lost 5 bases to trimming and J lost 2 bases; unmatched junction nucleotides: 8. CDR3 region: CASSRPPGQGQETQYF. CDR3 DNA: TGTGCCAGCAGTCGACCTCCGGGACAGGGGCAAGAGACCCAGTACTTC.